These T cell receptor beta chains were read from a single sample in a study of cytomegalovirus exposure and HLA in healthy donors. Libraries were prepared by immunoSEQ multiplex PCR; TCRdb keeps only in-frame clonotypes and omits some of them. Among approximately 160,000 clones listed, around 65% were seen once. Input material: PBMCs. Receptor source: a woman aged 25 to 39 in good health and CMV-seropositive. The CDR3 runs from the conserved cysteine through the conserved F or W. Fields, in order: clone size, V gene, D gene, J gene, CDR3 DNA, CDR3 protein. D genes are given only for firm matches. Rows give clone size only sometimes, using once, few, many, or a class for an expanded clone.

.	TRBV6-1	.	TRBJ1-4	TGTGCCAGCAGTGAAGCGACTGCAACTAATGAAAAACTGTTTTTT	CASSEATATNEKLFF
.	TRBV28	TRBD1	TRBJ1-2	TGTGCCAGCAGTTTGCCCCAGGGGGCCAACTATGGCTACACCTTC	CASSLPQGANYGYTF
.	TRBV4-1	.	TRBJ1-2	TGCGCCAGCAGCCAAGGGTTGCGGGCTGGCTACACCTTC	CASSQGLRAGYTF
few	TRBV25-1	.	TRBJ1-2	TGTGCCAGCAGTGATCCAGGAGGGGGGGACTATGGCTACACCTTC	CASSDPGGGDYGYTF
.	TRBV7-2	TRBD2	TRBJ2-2	TGTGCCAGCAGCTTAATGTCTAGCGGGAGTTCGGGCGGGGAGCTGTTTTTT	CASSLMSSGSSGGELFF
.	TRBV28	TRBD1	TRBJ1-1	TGTGCCAGCAGCCTGGGACAGGGTGGCACTGAAGCTTTCTTT	CASSLGQGGTEAFF
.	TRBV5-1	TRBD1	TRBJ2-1	TGCGCCAGCACCCGGAGAACGGACAGGGACGATGAGCAGTTCTTC	CASTRRTDRDDEQFF
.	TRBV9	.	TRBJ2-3	TGTGCCAGCAGCGTAGCGGGGAGCACAGATACGCAGTATTTT	CASSVAGSTDTQYF
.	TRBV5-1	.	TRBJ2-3	TGCGCCAGCAGCGTTCTAGGTCTTAGGTTCGATACGCAGTATTTT	CASSVLGLRFDTQYF
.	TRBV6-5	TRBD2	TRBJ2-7	TGTGCCAGCAGACAGACTAGCGGGAGCCTTGAGCAGTACTTC	CASRQTSGSLEQYF
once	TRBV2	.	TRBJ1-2	TGTGCCGAGGGTAGGGGGATTGGCTACACCTTC	CAEGRGIGYTF
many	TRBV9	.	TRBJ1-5	TGTGCCAGCAGCGTAGGTCAGGCGGCAGGGCTGATTAGCAATCAGCCCCAGCATTTT	CASSVGQAAGLISNQPQHF
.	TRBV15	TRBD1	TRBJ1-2	TGTGCCACCAGCAGAGTGGGGGACAGGGGTTGGAATGGCTACACCTTC	CATSRVGDRGWNGYTF
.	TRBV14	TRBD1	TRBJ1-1	TGTGCCAGCACCAGGGACAGGGGAACTGAAGCTTTCTTT	CASTRDRGTEAFF
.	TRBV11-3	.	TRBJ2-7	TGTGCCAGCAGCTTAAGGACTGATTCCTACGAGCAGTACTTC	CASSLRTDSYEQYF
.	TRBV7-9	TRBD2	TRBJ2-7	TGTGCCAGCAGCTCAAAAGGGACTAGCGGGCCCGGATCCTCCTACGAGCAGTACTTC	CASSSKGTSGPGSSYEQYF
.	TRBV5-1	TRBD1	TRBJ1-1	TGCGCCAGCAGCCCCAGGGAGACAGGGAGAGGGGGACCGAACACTGAAGCTTTCTTT	CASSPRETGRGGPNTEAFF
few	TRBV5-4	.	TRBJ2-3	TGTGCCAGCAGCTTAGCAGCGTTGCCCTCCCCAGATACGCAGTATTTT	CASSLAALPSPDTQYF
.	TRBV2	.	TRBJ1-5	TGTGCCAGCGTTACAGACAACAATCAGCCCCAGCATTTT	CASVTDNNQPQHF
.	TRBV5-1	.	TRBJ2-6	TGCGCCAGCAGCTTGGTGGCAGGGCTCAGCTCTGGGGCCAACGTCCTGACTTTC	CASSLVAGLSSGANVLTF
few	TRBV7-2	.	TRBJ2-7	TGTGCCAGCAGCTTAGGGGTAGCCACCTCCTACGAGCAGTACTTC	CASSLGVATSYEQYF
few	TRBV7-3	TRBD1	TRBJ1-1	TGTGCCAGCAGCTTAAGGCGGGACAGGGGGCCTGAAGCTTTCTTT	CASSLRRDRGPEAFF
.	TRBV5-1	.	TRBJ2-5	TGCGCCAGCGCCAAGGGTAGCTCAACGGGGGAGACCCAGTACTTC	CASAKGSSTGETQYF
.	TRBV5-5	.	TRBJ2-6	TGTGCCAGCAGGTCTAACTCTGGGGCCAACGTCCTGACTTTC	CASRSNSGANVLTF
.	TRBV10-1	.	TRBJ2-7	TGCGCCAGGAGCAGACAGAGCTCCTACGAGCAGTACTTC	CARSRQSSYEQYF
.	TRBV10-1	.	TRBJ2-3	TGCGCCAGCAGTGGCAGGAACGAAGATACGCAGTATTTT	CASSGRNEDTQYF
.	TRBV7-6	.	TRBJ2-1	TGTGCCAGCGGCTCCCCTCGGACAGACTCCTACAATGAGCAGTTCTTC	CASGSPRTDSYNEQFF
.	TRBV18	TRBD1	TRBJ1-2	TGTGCCAGCTCACCTGGGACAGGGTCGGACTATGGCTACACCTTC	CASSPGTGSDYGYTF
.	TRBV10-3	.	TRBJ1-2	TGTGCCATCAGGGACAGAACGGACGGCTACACCTTC	CAIRDRTDGYTF
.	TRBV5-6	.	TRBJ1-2	TGTGCCAGCAGCTTGCTACGAGGGTCTGGCTACACCTTC	CASSLLRGSGYTF
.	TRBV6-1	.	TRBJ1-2	TGTGCCAGCAGTCCCTCGGGGGACTATGGCTACACCTTC	CASSPSGDYGYTF
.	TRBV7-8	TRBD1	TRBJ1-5	TGTGCCAGCAGCAGGGACAGGGGCCGGGATCAGCCCCAGCATTTT	CASSRDRGRDQPQHF
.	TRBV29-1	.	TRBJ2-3	TGCAGCGTGACAGGAAGGGGTGGCACAGATACGCAGTATTTT	CSVTGRGGTDTQYF
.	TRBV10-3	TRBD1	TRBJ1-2	TGTGCCATCACTCAGGACAGGAATGGCTACACCTTC	CAITQDRNGYTF
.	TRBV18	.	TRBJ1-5	TGTGCCAGCTCACCGCAGGGGATCTCAAATCAGCCCCAGCATTTT	CASSPQGISNQPQHF
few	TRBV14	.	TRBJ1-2	TGTGCCAGCAGCCAAGGTAGAGGGTATGGCTACACCTTC	CASSQGRGYGYTF
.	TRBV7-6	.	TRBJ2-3	TGTGCCAGCAGCACTGCCTCGGGCACAGATACGCAGTATTTT	CASSTASGTDTQYF